This T cell receptor (beta chain) was captured in a study of CD8 T cells in ankylosing spondylitis. Study conclusions and caveats: The authors found the disease-linked clones to be CD8+ and relatively rare in peripheral blood. Apparently characteristic of ankylosing spondylitis blood was a TCR beta motif (roughly 8 highly homologous variants).

In the case of this clonotype: Its antigen is currently unknown.

The CDR3 is 13 residues long. Trimming stripped 11 bases from V and 2 bases from J, with 13 bases between. Per the germline V gene, CDR1 is MNHNY and CDR2 is SVGAGI (reference sequence). TCR beta libraries were made by quantitative 5'-RACE with molecular barcodes. Each CDR3 protein is one row after TCRdb ran MiXCR on the 5' RACE reads. This repertoire shows about 360,000 distinct CDR3 sequences, roughly 20% found once; its top ten account for 13%. The chain combines TRBV6-6 with TRBJ2-4; unclear D gene. The source is a male donor with ankylosing spondylitis or in good health (not recorded which). The sequenced sample was blood, either unsorted or a sorted T cell fraction (not recorded which). The CDR3 nucleotides are TGTGCCTCCTGCGTCTTCTCCAAAAACATTCAGTACTTC. It codes for CASCVFSKNIQYF.